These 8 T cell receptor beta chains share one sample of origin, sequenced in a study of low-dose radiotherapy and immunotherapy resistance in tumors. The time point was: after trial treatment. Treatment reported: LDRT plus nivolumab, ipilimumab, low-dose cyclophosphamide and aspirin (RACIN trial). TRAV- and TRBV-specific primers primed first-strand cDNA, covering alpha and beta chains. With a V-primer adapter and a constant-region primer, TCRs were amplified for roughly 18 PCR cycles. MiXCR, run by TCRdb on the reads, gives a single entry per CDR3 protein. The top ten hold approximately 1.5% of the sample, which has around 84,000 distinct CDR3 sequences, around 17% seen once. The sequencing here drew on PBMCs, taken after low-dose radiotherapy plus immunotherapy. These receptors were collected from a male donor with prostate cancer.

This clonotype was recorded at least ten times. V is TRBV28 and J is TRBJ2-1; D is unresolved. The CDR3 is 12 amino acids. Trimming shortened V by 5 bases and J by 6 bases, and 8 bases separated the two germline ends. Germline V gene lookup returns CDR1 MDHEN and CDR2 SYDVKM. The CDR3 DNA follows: TGTGCCAGCAGTCTAGGGTTCAATGAGCAGTTCTTC. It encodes CASSLGFNEQFF. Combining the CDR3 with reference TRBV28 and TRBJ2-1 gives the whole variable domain DVKVTQSSRYLVKRTGEKVFLECVQDMDHENMFWYRQDPGLGLRLIYFSYDVKMKEKGDIPEGYSVSREKKERFSLILESASTNQTSMYLCASSLGFNEQFFGPGTRLTVL.

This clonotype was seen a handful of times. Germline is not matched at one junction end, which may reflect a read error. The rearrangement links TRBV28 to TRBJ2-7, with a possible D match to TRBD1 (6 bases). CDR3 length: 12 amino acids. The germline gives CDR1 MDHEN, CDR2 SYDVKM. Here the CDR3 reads CAIRQELGLILF. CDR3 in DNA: TGTGCCATCCGACAGGAGTTGGGTCTGATCCTCTTC.

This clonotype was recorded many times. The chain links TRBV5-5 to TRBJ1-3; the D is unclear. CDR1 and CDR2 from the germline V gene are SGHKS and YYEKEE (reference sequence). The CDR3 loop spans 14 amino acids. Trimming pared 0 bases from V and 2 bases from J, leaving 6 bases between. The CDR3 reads CASSLEAAGNTIYF. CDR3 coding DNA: TGTGCCAGCAGCTTGGAGGCAGCTGGAAACACCATATATTTT.

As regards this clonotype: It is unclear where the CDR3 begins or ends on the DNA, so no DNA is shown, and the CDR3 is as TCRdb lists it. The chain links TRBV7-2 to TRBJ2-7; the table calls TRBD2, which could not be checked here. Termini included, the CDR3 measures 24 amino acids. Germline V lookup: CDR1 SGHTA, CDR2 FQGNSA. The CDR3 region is CASTNQTSMYLCASLRQGSYEQYF.

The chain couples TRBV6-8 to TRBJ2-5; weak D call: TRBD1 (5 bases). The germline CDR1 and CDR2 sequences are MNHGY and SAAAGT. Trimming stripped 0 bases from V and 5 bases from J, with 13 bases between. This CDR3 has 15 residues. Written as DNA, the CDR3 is TGTGCCAGCAGTTACTCGAAAGGGGTTTTCGAGACCCAGTACTTC. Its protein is CASSYSKGVFETQYF.

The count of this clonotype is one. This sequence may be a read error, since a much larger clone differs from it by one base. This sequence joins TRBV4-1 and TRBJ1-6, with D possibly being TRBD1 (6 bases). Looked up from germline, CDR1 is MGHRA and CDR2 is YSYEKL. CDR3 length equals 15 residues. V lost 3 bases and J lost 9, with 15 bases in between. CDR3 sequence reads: CASSQGHGVTSPLHF. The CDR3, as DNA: TGCGCCAGCAGCCAGGGACATGGAGTTACTTCACCCCTCCACTTT.

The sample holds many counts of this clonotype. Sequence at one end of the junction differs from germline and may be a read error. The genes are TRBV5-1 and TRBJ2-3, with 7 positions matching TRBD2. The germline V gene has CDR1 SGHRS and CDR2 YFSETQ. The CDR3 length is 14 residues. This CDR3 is CASSFLAGTDTQYF. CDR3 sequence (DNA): TGTGCCAGCAGCTTTCTAGCGGGCACAGATACGCAGTATTTT.

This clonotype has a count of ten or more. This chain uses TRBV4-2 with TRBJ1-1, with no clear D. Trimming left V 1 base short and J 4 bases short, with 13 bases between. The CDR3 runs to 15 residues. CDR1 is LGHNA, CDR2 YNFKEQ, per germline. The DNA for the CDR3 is TGTGCCAGCAGCCAAGTAGACGGAGAGAGCACTGAAGCTTTCTTT. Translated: CASSQVDGESTEAFF.